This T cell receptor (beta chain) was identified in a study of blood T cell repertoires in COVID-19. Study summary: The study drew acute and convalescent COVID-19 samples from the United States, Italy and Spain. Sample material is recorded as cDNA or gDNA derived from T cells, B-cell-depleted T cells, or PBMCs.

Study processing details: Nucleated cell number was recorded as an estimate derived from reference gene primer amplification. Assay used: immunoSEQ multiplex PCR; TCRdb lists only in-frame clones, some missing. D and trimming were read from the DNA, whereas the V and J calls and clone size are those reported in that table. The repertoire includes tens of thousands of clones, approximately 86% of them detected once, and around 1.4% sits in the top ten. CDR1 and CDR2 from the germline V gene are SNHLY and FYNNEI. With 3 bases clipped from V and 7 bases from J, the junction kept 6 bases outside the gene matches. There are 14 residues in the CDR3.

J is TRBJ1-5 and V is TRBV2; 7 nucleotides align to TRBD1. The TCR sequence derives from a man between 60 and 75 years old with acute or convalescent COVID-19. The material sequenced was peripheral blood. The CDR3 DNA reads TGTGCCAGCAGTGACCGACAGGGCTGGCAGCCCCAGCATTTT. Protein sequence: CASSDRQGWQPQHF. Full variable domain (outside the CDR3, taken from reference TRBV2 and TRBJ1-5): EPEVTQTPSHQVTQMGQEVILRCVPISNHLYFYWYRQILGQKVEFLVSFYNNEISEKSEIFDDQFSVERPDGSNFTLKIRSTKLEDSAMYFCASSDRQGWQPQHFGDGTRLSIL.